This TCR beta chain was identified during a study of cytomegalovirus exposure and HLA in healthy donors. As for the study in general: Early release data held 85 million to 95 million unique TCRs from HLA-typed donors. Researchers found that approximately 80% of over 350 genotyped donors fell within the Caucasian-associated ancestry cluster.

Donors showed nominal health when sampled, although they likely had unrecorded immune exposures. General study points: Presence/absence analysis assumed near-uniform sequencing depth across donors.

As regards this clone: The antigen remains undetermined.

In the PCR, 60 Vbeta and 13 Jbeta primers were used. Data came from immunoSEQ multiplex PCR; TCRdb stores just in-frame clones and leaves some out. Here the sample spans 250,000 to 350,000 clones, roughly 90% being singletons. This TCR was sampled from a man in his forties in good health and CMV-seropositive. The sample comprised PBMCs.

The CDR3 is CASSLLRTGFDYGYTF. CDR3 bases: TGTGCCAGCAGTCTATTGCGGACAGGGTTTGACTATGGCTACACCTTC. The V gene is TRBV2, the J gene TRBJ1-2, with 8 nucleotides matching TRBD1. The germline gives CDR1 SNHLY, CDR2 FYNNEI. The junction had 11 bases not matched to a gene; V was cut back by 5 bases and J by 3 bases. This CDR3 spans 16 amino acids.